This TCR beta chain was captured by sequencing in a study of memory CD4+ T cells and cytomegalovirus serostatus. Findings and caveats of the study: Each of approximately 61 CMV-associated TCRbeta sequences occurred in one to five individuals. CMV serostatus prediction reached median AUC roughly 0.95, or 0.91 with US-trained model.

This clone was counted only a few times. The antigen is not known. Single viable CD3+CD4+CD8-CD45RO+ cells were sorted as the memory CD4+ T cells. This table comes from immunoSEQ multiplex PCR, and its TCRdb copy is limited to in-frame clones, with some not included. The sample lists 45,000 to 60,000 clones, just under 80% seen once, with 0.65% to 0.7% in the top ten. The sequencing input was memory CD4+ T cells from blood. The clonotype was recovered from an adult in good health and CMV-seronegative.

The CDR3 DNA reads as TGTGCCAGCAGTTTATCCGGGGGGCAGAGGGCTTTCTTT. It translates to CASSLSGGQRAFF. The chain employs TRBV28 and TRBJ1-1; tentatively, D is TRBD1 (6 bases). V was cut by 1 base and J by 11 bases, with 14 bases left in between. The CDR3 contains 13 residues. Germline assignment: CDR1 MDHEN and CDR2 SYDVKM.